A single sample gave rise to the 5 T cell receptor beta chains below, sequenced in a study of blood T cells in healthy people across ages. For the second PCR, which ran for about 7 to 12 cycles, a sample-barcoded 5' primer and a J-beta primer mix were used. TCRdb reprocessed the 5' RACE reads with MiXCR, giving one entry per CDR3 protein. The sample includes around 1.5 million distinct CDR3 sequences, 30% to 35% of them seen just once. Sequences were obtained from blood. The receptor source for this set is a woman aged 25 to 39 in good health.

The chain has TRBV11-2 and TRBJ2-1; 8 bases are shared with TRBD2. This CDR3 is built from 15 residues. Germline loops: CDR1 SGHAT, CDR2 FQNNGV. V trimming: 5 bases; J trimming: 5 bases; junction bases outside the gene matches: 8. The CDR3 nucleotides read TGTGCCAGCAGCCGCGAGCGGGGGCCTAACAATGAGCAGTTCTTC. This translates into CASSRERGPNNEQFF.

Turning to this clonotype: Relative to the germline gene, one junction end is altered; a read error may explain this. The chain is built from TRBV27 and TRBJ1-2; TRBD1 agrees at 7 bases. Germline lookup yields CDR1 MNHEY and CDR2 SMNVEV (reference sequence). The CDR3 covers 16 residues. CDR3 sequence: CASSSIRRDRDYDYTF. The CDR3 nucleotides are TGTGCCAGCAGTTCCATCCGCCGGGACAGAGACTATGACTACACCTTC.

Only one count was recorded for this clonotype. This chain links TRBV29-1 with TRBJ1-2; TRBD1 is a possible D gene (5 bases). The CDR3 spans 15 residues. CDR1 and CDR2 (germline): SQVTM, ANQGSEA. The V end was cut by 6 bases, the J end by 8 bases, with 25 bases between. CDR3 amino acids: CSVQTAYLGRGGYTF. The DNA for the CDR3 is TGCAGCGTCCAAACGGCTTATCTTGGGAGGGGCGGCTACACCTTC. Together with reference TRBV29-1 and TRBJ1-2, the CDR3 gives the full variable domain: SAVISQKPSRDICQRGTSLTIQCQVDSQVTMMFWYRQQPGQSLTLIATANQGSEATYESGFVIDKFPISRPNLTFSTLTVSNMSPEDSSIYLCSVQTAYLGRGGYTFGSGTRLTVV.

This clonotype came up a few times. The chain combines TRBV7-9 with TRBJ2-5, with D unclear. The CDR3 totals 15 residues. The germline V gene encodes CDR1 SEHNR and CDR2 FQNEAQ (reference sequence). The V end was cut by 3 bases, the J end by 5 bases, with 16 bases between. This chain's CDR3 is CASSFFDKGWETQYF. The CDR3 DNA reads TGTGCCAGCAGCTTTTTCGACAAAGGTTGGGAGACCCAGTACTTC.

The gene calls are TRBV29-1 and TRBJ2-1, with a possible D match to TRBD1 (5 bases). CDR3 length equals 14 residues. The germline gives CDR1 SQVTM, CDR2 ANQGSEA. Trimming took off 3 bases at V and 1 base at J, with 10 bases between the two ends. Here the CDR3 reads CSVDQDTSYNEQFF. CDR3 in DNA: TGCAGCGTTGATCAGGACACTTCCTACAATGAGCAGTTCTTC.